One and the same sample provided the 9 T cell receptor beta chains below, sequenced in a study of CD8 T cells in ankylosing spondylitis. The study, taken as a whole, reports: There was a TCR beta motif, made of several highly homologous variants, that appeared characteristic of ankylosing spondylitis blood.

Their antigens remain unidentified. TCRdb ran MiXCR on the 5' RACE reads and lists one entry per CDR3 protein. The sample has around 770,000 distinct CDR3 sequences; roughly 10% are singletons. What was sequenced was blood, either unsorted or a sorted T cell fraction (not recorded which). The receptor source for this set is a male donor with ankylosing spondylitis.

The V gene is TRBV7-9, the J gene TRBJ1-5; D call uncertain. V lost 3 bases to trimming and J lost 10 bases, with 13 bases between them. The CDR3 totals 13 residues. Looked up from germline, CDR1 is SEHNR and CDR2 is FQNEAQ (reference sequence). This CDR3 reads CASSLTRLDPQHF. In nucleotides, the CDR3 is TGTGCCAGCAGCTTGACCAGGTTAGATCCCCAGCATTTT.

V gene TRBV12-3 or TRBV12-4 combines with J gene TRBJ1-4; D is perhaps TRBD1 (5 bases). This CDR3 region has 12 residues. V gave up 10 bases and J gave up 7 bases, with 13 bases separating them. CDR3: CATGTSGEKLFF. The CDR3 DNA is TGTGCCACCGGGACGTCGGGTGAAAAACTGTTTTTT.

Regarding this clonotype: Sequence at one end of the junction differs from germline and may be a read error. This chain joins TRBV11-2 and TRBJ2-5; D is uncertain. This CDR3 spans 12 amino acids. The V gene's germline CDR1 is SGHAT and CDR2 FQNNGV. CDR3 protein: CTSSWGQETQYF. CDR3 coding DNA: TGTACCAGCAGCTGGGGTCAAGAGACCCAGTACTTC.

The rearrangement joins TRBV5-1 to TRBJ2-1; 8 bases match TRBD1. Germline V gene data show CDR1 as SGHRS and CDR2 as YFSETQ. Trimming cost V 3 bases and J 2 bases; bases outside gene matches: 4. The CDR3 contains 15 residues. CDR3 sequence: CASSSRQGTYNEQFF. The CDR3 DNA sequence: TGCGCCAGCAGCTCTAGACAGGGGACCTACAATGAGCAGTTCTTC.

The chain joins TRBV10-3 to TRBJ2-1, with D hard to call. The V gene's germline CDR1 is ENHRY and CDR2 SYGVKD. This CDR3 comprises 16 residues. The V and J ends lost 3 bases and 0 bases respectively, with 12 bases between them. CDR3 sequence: CAISDVRKSSYNEQFF. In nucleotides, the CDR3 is TGTGCCATCAGTGATGTCAGGAAAAGCTCCTACAATGAGCAGTTCTTC.

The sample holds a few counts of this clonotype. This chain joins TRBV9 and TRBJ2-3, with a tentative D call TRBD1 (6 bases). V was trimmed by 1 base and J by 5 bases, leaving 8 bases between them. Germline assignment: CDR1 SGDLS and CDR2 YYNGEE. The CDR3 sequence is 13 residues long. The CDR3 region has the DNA TGTGCCAGCAGCGTACAACAGGGAGATACGCAGTATTTT. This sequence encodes CASSVQQGDTQYF.

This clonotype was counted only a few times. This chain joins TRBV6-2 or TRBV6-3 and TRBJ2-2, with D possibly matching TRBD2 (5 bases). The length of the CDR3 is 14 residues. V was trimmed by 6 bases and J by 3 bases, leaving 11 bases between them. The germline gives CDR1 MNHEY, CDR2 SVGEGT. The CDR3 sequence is CASSRTPYTGELFF. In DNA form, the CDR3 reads TGTGCCAGCAGCCGGACTCCTTACACCGGGGAGCTGTTTTTT.

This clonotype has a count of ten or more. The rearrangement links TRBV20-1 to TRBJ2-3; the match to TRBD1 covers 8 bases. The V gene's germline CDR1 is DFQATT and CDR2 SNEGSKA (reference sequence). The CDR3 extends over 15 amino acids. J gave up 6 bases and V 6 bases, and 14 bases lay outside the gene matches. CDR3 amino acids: CSASSAGQGLDTQYF. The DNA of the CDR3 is TGCAGTGCAAGCTCAGCTGGACAGGGCTTGGATACGCAGTATTTT.

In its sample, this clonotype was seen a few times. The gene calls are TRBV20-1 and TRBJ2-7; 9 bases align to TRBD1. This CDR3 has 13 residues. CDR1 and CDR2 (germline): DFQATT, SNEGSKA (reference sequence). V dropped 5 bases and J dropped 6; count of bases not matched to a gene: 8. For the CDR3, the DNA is TGCAGTGCTGCCCGGGGGACAGGGCTCGAGCAGTACTTC. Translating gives CSAARGTGLEQYF.